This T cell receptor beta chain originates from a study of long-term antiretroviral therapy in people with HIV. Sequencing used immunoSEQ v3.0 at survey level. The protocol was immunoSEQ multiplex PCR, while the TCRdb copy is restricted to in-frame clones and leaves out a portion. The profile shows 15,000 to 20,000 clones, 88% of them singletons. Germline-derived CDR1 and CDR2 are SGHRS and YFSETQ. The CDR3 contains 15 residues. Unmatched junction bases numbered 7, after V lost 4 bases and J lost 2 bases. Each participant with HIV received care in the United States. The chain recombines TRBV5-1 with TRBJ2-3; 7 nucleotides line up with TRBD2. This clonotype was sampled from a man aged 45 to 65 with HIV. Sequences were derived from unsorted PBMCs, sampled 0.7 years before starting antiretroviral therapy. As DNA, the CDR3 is TGCGCCAGCAGCATACCAGCGGGGTACACAGATACGCAGTATTTT. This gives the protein CASSIPAGYTDTQYF.